These T cell receptor beta chains were read from a single sample in a study of T cell repertoires in cytomegalovirus infection. No antigen has been assigned to these receptors. TCRdb used MiXCR to reprocess the reads, holding one entry per CDR3 protein. The data contain approximately 7,500 distinct CDR3 sequences, 55% of them seen just once; the ten biggest clones take up 73%. Sequenced: PBMCs, sequenced either directly or after in vitro stimulation (not recorded which). These receptors came from a human donor in good health (CMV status not recorded). Some clones in this sample may be carry-over from other donors' samples. CDR3s include the opening cysteine and the closing phenylalanine or tryptophan. A D gene is named only where the DNA matches it firmly. For some rows the clone size is stated as once, few or many, or as a class when expanded; others skip it.

j_call d_call v_call clone_size cdr3_aa cdr3_nt
TRBJ1-4 . TRBV5-1 . CASSFGATNEKLFF TGCGCCAGCAGCTTTGGTGCAACTAATGAAAAACTGTTTTTT
TRBJ2-2 . TRBV7-9 . CASSRTRGQNTGELFF TGTGCCAGCAGCAGGACCAGGGGTCAAAACACCGGGGAGCTGTTTTTT
TRBJ2-1 TRBD2 TRBV12-3/TRBV12-4 many CASRGTSGPYNEQFF TGTGCCAGCCGAGGGACTAGCGGGCCCTACAATGAGCAGTTCTTC
TRBJ1-1 . TRBV7-2 once CSSSLDSRVANTEAFF TGTTCCAGCAGCTTAGATTCTAGGGTCGCTAACACTGAAGCTTTCTTT
TRBJ2-2 TRBD1 TRBV5-4 few CASSRPGTGNTGELFF TGTGCCAGCAGTCGTCCCGGGACAGGGAACACCGGGGAGCTGTTTTTT
TRBJ2-7 . TRBV5-6 few CASSLGHLYEQYF TGTGCCAGCAGCTTGGGACACCTCTACGAGCAGTACTTC
TRBJ1-5 TRBD1 TRBV28 few CASNDDRGLSNQPQHF TGTGCCAGCAATGATGACAGGGGGCTCAGCAATCAGCCCCAGCATTTT
TRBJ2-7 TRBD2 TRBV19 . CASSGTSGNDEQYF TGTGCCAGTAGCGGGACTAGCGGGAATGACGAGCAGTACTTC
TRBJ1-6 TRBD1 TRBV7-2 . CASSAGPRDRLNSPLHF TGTGCCAGCAGCGCCGGCCCCCGGGACAGGCTTAATTCACCCCTCCACTTT
TRBJ2-5 . TRBV11-2 . CASSLGLWTHQETQYF TGTGCCAGCAGCCTCGGACTGTGGACGCACCAAGAGACCCAGTACTTC
TRBJ1-5 . TRBV7-6 . CASSPEPSINHPQHF TGTGCCAGCAGCCCCGAACCATCCATCAATCATCCCCAGCATTTC
TRBJ1-2 TRBD1 TRBV20-1 few CSARRDRVHGYTF TGCAGTGCTAGGAGGGACAGGGTCCATGGCTACACCTTC
TRBJ1-1 . TRBV7-9 many CASSLVQTDAQAFF TGTGCCAGCAGCTTAGTACAGACGGATGCTCAAGCTTTCTTT
TRBJ1-1 . TRBV7-2 once CASSLDSRGSKTEAFF TGTGCCAGCAGCTTAGATTCTAGGGGCTCGAAAACGGAAGCTTTTTTT
TRBJ1-1 . TRBV12-5 . CASGSGSIEAFF TGTGCTAGTGGTTCCGGGAGCATTGAAGCTTTCTTT
TRBJ2-7 TRBD1 TRBV6-5 . CASSLGQAVHEQYF TGTGCCAGCAGTTTGGGACAGGCTGTACACGAGCAGTACTTC
TRBJ1-2 . TRBV2 . CSRKASLSPWGGYTF TGTTCCCGCAAGGCAAGCCTCTCCCCCTGGGGAGGCTACACCTTC
TRBJ2-2 . TRBV7-6 . CASSLALPLPTTTGELFF TGTGCCAGCAGCTTAGCTCTACCGTTGCCTACTACCACCGGGGAGCTGTTTTTT
TRBJ2-7 TRBD2 TRBV7-6 . CASSLGASGAYEQYF TGTGCCAGCAGCTTAGGGGCTAGCGGGGCCTACGAGCAGTACTTC
TRBJ2-5 TRBD2 TRBV7-2 few CASSPGGGGAWETQYF TGTGCCAGCAGCCCTGGAGGCGGGGGGGCCTGGGAGACCCAGTACTTC
TRBJ2-1 . TRBV24-1 . CATSDLIPDEQFF TGTGCCACCAGTGATTTGATCCCCGATGAGCAGTTCTTC
TRBJ1-1 TRBD1 TRBV12-3/TRBV12-4 . CASSRRGSKQGTEAFF TGTGCCAGCAGCCGCAGGGGGTCCAAACAGGGCACTGAAGCTTTCTTT
TRBJ2-1 . TRBV7-9 . CSIGLLGISTYNEQLF TGTTCCATCGGCTTGTTGGGAATATCCACCTACAATGAGCAGCTCTTC
TRBJ1-5 . TRBV7-6 . CASSPEPYSHHPPHF TGTGCCAGCAGCCCCGAACCCTACAGCCATCATCCCCCGCATTTT
TRBJ2-3 . TRBV24-1 . CATSPFGGGSTDTQYF TGTGCCACCAGTCCGTTTGGGGGCGGAAGCACAGATACGCAGTATTTT
TRBJ1-2 . TRBV20-1 many CSAPGWGAQGYTF TGCAGTGCTCCTGGGTGGGGGGCGCAGGGCTACACCTTC
TRBJ2-3 TRBD2 TRBV19 . CASRMYGLGWLNTDTHYF TGTGCCAGTAGAATGTACGGACTAGGGTGGCTTAACACAGATACGCATTATTTT
TRBJ2-5 TRBD1 TRBV6-1 many CASTSGQAGMETQYF TGTGCCAGCACTTCGGGACAGGCCGGGATGGAGACCCAGTACTTC
TRBJ1-2 TRBD1 TRBV7-2 . CASSLGYVTPTGLGTGNTF TGTGCCAGCAGCTTAGGGTACGTCACTCCGACAGGGTTGGGTACTGGCAACACCTTC
TRBJ1-4 . TRBV12-5 . CASGWETGREKLFF TGTGCTAGTGGTTGGGAGACGGGAAGGGAAAAACTGTTTTTT
TRBJ2-1 . TRBV5-1 . CASSLFSTSGNEHLF TGCGCCAGCAGCTTGTTCTCGACATCGGGCAATGAGCATTTATTC
TRBJ2-5 . TRBV28 many CASRSGMQETQYF TGTGCCAGCAGATCCGGGATGCAAGAGACCCAGTACTTC
TRBJ1-2 . TRBV7-8 few CASSLSSRDYGYTF TGTGCCAGCAGCTTAAGCTCACGGGACTATGGCTACACCTTC
TRBJ2-7 . TRBV6-6 . CASSDRASYEQYF TGTGCCAGCAGTGATCGGGCCTCCTACGAGCAGTACTTC
TRBJ2-1 . TRBV12-3/TRBV12-4 . CARRPGLYNETFF TGTGCCAGAAGACCGGGACTCTACAATGAGACGTTCTTC
TRBJ1-6 . TRBV19 . CATGQAGSPLHF TGTGCTACTGGACAAGCGGGATCACCCCTCCACTTT
TRBJ2-2 . TRBV27 medium-sized CASGTSGLGGELFF TGTGCCAGCGGGACTTCAGGGTTGGGCGGGGAGCTGTTTTTT
TRBJ1-5 TRBD1 TRBV10-3 . CAISESEQGIYETRNQPRHF TGTGCCATCAGTGAGTCGGAACAGGGGATTTACGAGACTCGCAATCAGCCCCGGCATTTT
TRBJ2-7 . TRBV4-1 . CASSQTGFENYEQYF TGCGCCAGCAGCCAGACAGGTTTTGAGAACTACGAGCAGTACTTC
TRBJ2-5 TRBD2 TRBV9 . CASSVGGRSGVETQYF TGTGCCAGCAGCGTAGGCGGAAGGAGCGGGGTGGAGACCCAGTACTTC
TRBJ2-7 . TRBV24-1 . CATSDTGSEIYEKYF TGTGCCACCAGTGACACAGGGTCGGAGATCTACGAGAAGTACTTC
TRBJ1-2 TRBD1 TRBV5-5 few CASTWTGLGYTF TGTGCAAGCACCTGGACAGGGTTGGGCTACACCTTC
TRBJ1-2 . TRBV7-8 medium-sized CASSLGQRDGYTF TGTGCCAGCAGCTTAGGACAGCGAGATGGCTACACCTTC
TRBJ2-1 . TRBV7-9 many CASSLLGISTYKETFF TGTGCCAGCAGCTTGTTGGGAATATCCACCTACAAGGAGACGTTCTTC
TRBJ1-1 TRBD1 TRBV7-9 many CASSPSTGTHTEAFF TGTGCCAGCAGCCCTTCGACAGGGACGCACACTGAAGCTTTCTTT
TRBJ2-1 TRBD2 TRBV7-2 many CASSLGASGWTTGEQFF TGTGCCAGCAGCTTAGGAGCTAGCGGGTGGACGACCGGTGAGCAGTTCTTC
TRBJ2-1 TRBD2 TRBV7-2 medium-sized CASSRLAGEVSYNEQFF TGTGCCAGCAGCCGACTAGCGGGGGAGGTCTCGTACAATGAGCAGTTCTTC
TRBJ2-7 . TRBV7-8 . CASSSRQRYEQYF TGTGCCAGCAGCTCTCGCCAGCGCTACGAGCAGTACTTC
TRBJ1-5 . TRBV7-8 . CASSLVARNQPQHF TGTGCCAGCAGCTTAGTGGCGCGCAATCAGCCCCAGCATTTT
TRBJ2-1 TRBD2 TRBV24-1 many CATSPETSGSYNEQFF TGTGCCACCAGCCCCGAGACTAGCGGGAGCTACAATGAGCAGTTCTTC
TRBJ2-7 . TRBV12-3/TRBV12-4 few CASSLWGDSLRKEQYF TGTGCCAGCAGTTTATGGGGGGACAGTCTTAGAAAAGAGCAGTACTTC
TRBJ2-1 . TRBV6-5 once CASSFSRDNNEQFF TGTGCCAGCAGTTTTTCCCGGGACAACAATGAGCAGTTCTTC
TRBJ2-1 . TRBV7-3 . CASSQGSYNYRFF TGTGCCAGCAGTCAAGGGTCCTACAATTATCGGTTCTTC
TRBJ1-1 TRBD1 TRBV27 . CASSFGQGGTEAFF TGTGCCAGCAGTTTCGGACAGGGGGGCACTGAAGCTTTCTTT
TRBJ1-1 . TRBV12-3/TRBV12-4 . CSFSLRVSKQGTEAFF TGTTCCTTCAGCCTCAGGGTTTCCAAACAGGGCACTGAAGCTTTCTTT
TRBJ1-5 TRBD1 TRBV12-3/TRBV12-4 medium-sized CASSYRGTDSNQPQHF TGTGCCAGCAGTTACAGGGGGACCGATAGCAATCAGCCCCAGCATTTT
TRBJ2-7 . TRBV7-2 . CASRKDSAEQYF TGTGCCAGCAGGAAGGACAGCGCCGAGCAGTACTTC